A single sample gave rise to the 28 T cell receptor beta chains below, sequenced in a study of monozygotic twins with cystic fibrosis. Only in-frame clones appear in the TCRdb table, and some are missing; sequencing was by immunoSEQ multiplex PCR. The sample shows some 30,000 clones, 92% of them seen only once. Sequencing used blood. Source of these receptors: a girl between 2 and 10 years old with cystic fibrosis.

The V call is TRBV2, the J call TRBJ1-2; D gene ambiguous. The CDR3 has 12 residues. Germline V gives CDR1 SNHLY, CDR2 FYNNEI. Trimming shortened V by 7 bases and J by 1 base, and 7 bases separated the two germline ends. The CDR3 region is CASKVVNYGYTF. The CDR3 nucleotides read TGTGCCAGCAAAGTGGTTAACTATGGCTACACCTTC.

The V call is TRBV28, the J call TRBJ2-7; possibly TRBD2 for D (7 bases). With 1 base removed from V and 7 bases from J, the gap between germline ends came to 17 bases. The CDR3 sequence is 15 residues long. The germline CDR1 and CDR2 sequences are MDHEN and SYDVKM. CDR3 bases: TGTGCCAGCAGTTTATTGGGGGGGGCACAGCCGGAGCAGTACTTC. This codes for CASSLLGGAQPEQYF.

The CDR3 protein is CASSQDLVAGEAGVETQYF. In DNA, the CDR3 is TGTGCCAGCAGCCAAGATTTAGTAGCGGGAGAGGCAGGCGTGGAGACCCAGTACTTC. The genes are TRBV4-2 and TRBJ2-5; 9 positions match TRBD2. J lost 5 bases, V lost 0 bases, and 16 bases had no gene match. CDR3 length: 19 amino acids. The germline V gene has CDR1 LGHNA and CDR2 YNFKEQ.

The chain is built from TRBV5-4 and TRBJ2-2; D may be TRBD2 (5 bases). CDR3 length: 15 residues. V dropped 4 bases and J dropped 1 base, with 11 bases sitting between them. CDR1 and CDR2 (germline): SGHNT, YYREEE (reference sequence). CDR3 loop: CASSPGLGNTGELFF. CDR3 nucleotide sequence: TGTGCCAGCAGCCCAGGACTCGGGAACACCGGGGAGCTGTTTTTT.

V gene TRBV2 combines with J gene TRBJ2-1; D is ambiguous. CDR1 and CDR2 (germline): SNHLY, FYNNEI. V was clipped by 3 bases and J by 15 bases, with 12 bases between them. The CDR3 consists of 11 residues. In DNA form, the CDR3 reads TGTGCCAGCAGTGACCCCCGTGTTGCGTTCTTC. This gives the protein CASSDPRVAFF. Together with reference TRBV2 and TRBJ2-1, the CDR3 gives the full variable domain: EPEVTQTPSHQVTQMGQEVILRCVPISNHLYFYWYRQILGQKVEFLVSFYNNEISEKSEIFDDQFSVERPDGSNFTLKIRSTKLEDSAMYFCASSDPRVAFFGPGTRLTVL.

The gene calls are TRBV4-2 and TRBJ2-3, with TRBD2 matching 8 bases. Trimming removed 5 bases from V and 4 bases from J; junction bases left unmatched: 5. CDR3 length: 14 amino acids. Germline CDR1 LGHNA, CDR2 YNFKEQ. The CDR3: CASSAASGPDTQYF. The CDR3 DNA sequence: TGTGCCAGCAGCGCGGCTAGCGGGCCAGATACGCAGTATTTT.

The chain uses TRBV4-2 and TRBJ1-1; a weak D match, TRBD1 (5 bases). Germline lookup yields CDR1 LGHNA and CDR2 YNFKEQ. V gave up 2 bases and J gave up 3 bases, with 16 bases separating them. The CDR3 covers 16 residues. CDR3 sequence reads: CASSQMGSRVDTEAFF. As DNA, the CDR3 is TGTGCCAGCAGCCAAATGGGAAGCAGGGTGGACACTGAAGCTTTCTTT.

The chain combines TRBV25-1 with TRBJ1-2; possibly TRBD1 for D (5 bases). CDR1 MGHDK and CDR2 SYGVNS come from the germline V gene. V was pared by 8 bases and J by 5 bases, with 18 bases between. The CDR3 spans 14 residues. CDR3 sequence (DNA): TGTGCCAGCCTCCCCCCGGGACGGAGTTATGGCTACACCTTC. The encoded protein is CASLPPGRSYGYTF.

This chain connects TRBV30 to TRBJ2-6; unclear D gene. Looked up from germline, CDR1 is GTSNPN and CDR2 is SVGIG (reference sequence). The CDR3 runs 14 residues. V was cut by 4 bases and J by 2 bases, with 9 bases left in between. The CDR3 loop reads CAWKLSPGANVLTF. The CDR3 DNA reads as TGTGCCTGGAAGCTGAGCCCTGGGGCCAACGTCCTGACTTTC.

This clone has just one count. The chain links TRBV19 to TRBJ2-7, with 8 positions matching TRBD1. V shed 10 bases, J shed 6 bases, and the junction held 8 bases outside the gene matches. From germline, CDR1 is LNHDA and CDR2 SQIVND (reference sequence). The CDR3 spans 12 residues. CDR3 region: CATTGGWGEQYF. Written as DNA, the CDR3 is TGTGCCACCACAGGGGGTTGGGGCGAGCAGTACTTC.

The DNA of the CDR3 is TGTGCCAGCAGCTTAGCCGGGGCCAACGCGAACACCGGGGAGCTGTTTTTT. It encodes CASSLAGANANTGELFF. The chain carries TRBV7-9 and TRBJ2-2, with D possibly being TRBD1 or TRBD2 (5 bases each). CDR1 and CDR2 (germline): SEHNR, FQNEAQ (reference sequence). The CDR3 runs to 17 residues. Trimming took 0 bases from V and 0 from J, leaving 11 bases between them. The whole variable domain, remainder taken from reference TRBV7-9 and TRBJ2-2, is DTGVSQNPRHKITKRGQNVTFRCDPISEHNRLYWYRQTLGQGPEFLTYFQNEAQLEKSRLLSDRFSAERPKGSFSTLEIQRTEQGDSAMYLCASSLAGANANTGELFFGEGSRLTVL.

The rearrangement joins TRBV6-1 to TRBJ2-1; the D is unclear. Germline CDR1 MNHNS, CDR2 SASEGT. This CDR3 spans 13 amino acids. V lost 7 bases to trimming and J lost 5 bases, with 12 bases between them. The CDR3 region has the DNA TGTGCCAGCACTACCGACTGGAACAATGAGCAGTTCTTC. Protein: CASTTDWNNEQFF.

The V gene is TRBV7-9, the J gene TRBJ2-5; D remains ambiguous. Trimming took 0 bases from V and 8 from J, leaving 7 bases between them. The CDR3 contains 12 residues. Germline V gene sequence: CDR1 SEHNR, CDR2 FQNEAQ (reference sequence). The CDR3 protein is CASSLAPKTQYF. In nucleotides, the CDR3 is TGTGCCAGCAGCTTAGCGCCCAAAACCCAGTACTTC.

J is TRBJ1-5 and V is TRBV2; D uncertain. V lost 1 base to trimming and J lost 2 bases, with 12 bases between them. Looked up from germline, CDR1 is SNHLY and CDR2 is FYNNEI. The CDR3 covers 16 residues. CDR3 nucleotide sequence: TGTGCCAGCAGTGAAGGGTTAAGGCAGGGCAATCAGCCCCAGCATTTT. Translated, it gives CASSEGLRQGNQPQHF.

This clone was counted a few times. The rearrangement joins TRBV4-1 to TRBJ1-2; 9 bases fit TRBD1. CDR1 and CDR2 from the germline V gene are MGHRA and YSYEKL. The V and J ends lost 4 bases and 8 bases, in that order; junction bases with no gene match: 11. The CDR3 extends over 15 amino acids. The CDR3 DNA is TGCGCCAGCAGCCTTACAGGGGGCGCGTCGTCAGGCTACACCTTC. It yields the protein CASSLTGGASSGYTF.

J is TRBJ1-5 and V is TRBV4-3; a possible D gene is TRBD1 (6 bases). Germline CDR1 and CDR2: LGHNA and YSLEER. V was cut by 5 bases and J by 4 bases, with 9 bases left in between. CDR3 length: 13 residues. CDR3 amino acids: CASSGGGNQPQHF. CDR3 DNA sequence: TGCGCCAGCAGCGGAGGGGGGAATCAGCCCCAGCATTTT.

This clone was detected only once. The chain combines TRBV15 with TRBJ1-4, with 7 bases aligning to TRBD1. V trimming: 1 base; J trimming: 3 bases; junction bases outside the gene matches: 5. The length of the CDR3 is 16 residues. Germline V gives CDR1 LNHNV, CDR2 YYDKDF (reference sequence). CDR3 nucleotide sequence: TGTGCCACCAGCAGAGCCATCGGGACAGCTAATGAAAAACTGTTTTTT. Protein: CATSRAIGTANEKLFF.

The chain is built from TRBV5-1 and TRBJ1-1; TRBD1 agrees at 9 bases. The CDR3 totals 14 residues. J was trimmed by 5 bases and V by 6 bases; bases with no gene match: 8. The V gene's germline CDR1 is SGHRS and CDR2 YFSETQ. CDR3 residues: CASTERDRETEAFF. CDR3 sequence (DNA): TGCGCCAGCACCGAGAGGGACAGGGAGACTGAAGCTTTCTTT.

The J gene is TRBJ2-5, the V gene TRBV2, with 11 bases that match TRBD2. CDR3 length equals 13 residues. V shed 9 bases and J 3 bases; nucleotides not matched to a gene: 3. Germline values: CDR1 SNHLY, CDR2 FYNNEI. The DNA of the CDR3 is TGTGCCAGGTATAGCGGGGGGGAAGAGACCCAGTACTTC. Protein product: CARYSGGEETQYF.

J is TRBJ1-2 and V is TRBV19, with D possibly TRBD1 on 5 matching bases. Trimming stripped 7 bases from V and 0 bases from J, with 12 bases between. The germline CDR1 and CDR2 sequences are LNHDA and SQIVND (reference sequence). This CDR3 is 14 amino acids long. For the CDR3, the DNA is TGTGCCAGTACCTTGACGGGACCTAACTATGGCTACACCTTC. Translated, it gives CASTLTGPNYGYTF.

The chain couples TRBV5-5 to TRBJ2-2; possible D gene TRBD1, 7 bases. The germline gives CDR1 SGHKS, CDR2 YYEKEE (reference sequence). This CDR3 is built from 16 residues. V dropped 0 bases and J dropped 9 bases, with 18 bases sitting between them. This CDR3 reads CASSLAADREDRELFF. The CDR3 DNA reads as TGTGCCAGCAGCTTGGCCGCAGACAGGGAGGACCGGGAGCTGTTTTTT. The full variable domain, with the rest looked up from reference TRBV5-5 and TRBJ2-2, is DAGVTQSPTHLIKTRGQQVTLRCSPISGHKSVSWYQQVLGQGPQFIFQYYEKEERGRGNFPDRFSARQFPNYSSELNVNALLLGDSALYLCASSLAADREDRELFFGEGSRLTVL.

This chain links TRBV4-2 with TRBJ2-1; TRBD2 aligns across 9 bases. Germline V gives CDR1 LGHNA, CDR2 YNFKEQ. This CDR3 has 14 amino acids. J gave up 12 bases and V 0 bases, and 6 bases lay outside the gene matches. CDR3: CASSQETSGRGQFF. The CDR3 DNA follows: TGTGCCAGCAGCCAAGAGACTAGCGGCCGGGGGCAGTTCTTC.

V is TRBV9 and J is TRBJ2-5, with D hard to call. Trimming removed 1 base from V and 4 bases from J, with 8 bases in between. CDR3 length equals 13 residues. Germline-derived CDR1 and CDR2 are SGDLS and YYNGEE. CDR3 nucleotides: TGTGCCAGCAGCGTACGTCAGCGAGAGACCCAGTACTTC. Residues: CASSVRQRETQYF.

CDR3 nucleotide sequence: TGTGCCAGCAGTTACGGGTCCGAAATCACCTACGAGCAGTACTTC. Protein sequence: CASSYGSEITYEQYF. The chain combines TRBV6-5 with TRBJ2-7; D gene ambiguous. From germline, CDR1 is MNHEY and CDR2 SVGAGI. This CDR3 has 15 residues. The V gene lost 2 bases and the J gene lost 2 bases, with 13 bases spanning the gap.

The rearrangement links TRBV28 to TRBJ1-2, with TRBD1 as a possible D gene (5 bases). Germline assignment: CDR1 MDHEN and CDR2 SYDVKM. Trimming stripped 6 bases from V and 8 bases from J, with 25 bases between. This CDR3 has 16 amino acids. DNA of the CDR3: TGTGCCAGCAGAGGTGAGACAGATCCAGAACGGAGGGGCTACACCTTC. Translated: CASRGETDPERRGYTF.

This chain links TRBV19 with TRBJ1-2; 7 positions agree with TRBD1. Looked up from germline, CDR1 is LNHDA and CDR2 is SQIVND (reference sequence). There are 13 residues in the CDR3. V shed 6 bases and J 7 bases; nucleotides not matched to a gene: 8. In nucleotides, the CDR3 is TGTGCCAGTAGCCCAGACAGGGCGGCTGGCTACACCTTC. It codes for CASSPDRAAGYTF.

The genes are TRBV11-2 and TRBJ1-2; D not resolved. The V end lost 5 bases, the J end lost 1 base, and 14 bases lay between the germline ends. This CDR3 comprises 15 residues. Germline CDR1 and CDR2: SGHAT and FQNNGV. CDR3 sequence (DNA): TGTGCCAGCAGCCCAGGTCTTAGGATTAACTATGGCTACACCTTC. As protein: CASSPGLRINYGYTF.

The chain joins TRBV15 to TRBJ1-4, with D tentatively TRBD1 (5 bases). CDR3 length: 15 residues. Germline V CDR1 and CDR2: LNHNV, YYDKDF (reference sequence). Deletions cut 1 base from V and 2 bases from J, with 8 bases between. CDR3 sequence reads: CATSRAGGTNEKLFF. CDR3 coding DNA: TGTGCCACCAGCAGAGCGGGGGGTACTAATGAAAAACTGTTTTTT.